Below are 24 T cell receptor beta chains sequenced from a single sample in a study of blood T cell repertoires in COVID-19. The assay was immunoSEQ multiplex PCR, and TCRdb's table has in-frame clones only and misses some. The sample lists 220,000 or so clones; roughly nine tenths were seen once. Input material: PBMCs or T cells enriched from blood (not recorded which). The receptors stem from a young woman in a cohort exposed to, infected with or recovered from COVID-19 (not recorded which).

This clone was picked up one time. The V gene is TRBV11-2, the J gene TRBJ2-7; TRBD1 matches 8 bases. With V trimmed by 5 bases and J by 0 bases, 9 bases remained unmatched. This CDR3 region has 16 residues. Germline CDR1 is SGHAT and CDR2 is FQNNGV. The CDR3 reads CASSRKGTGASYEQYF. The CDR3 nucleotides are TGTGCCAGCAGCCGAAAAGGGACAGGTGCCTCCTACGAGCAGTACTTC.

This clone was detected once. The chain combines TRBV6-5 with TRBJ2-2; possibly TRBD2 for D (6 bases). Deletions cut 0 bases from V and 7 bases from J, with 6 bases between. The CDR3 length is 13 residues. Per the germline V gene, CDR1 is MNHEY and CDR2 is SVGAGI. Written as DNA, the CDR3 is TGTGCCAGCAGTTACTCAGCGGGCGGGGAGCTGTTTTTT. Translating it yields CASSYSAGGELFF.

This rearrangement joins TRBV19 to TRBJ2-7; 8 nucleotides line up with TRBD1. Per germline, CDR1 LNHDA and CDR2 SQIVND (reference sequence). V gave up 6 bases and J gave up 7 bases; unmatched junction bases: 14. The CDR3 extends over 15 amino acids. This CDR3 reads CASSSDGTGLGEQYF. The DNA of the CDR3 is TGTGCCAGTAGCAGCGACGGGACAGGTCTTGGAGAGCAGTACTTC.

The chain carries TRBV7-9 and TRBJ2-1; D possibly corresponds to TRBD1 (6 bases). V lost 6 bases, J lost 7 bases, and 13 bases lay in between. The V gene's germline CDR1 is SEHNR and CDR2 FQNEAQ (reference sequence). CDR3 length equals 13 residues. CDR3 residues: CASRYRDGNEQFF. Written as DNA, the CDR3 is TGTGCCAGCAGATACAGGGATGGGAATGAGCAGTTCTTC.

The chain links TRBV6-5 to TRBJ1-4; 8 bases fit TRBD1. After removal of 7 bases from V and 7 bases from J, the junction contained 5 bases not matched to a gene. The germline gives CDR1 MNHEY, CDR2 SVGAGI. The CDR3 runs to 13 residues. The CDR3 bases are TGTGCCAGCACCCGGACAGGGAGTGAAAAACTGTTTTTT. This codes for CASTRTGSEKLFF.

This clone appeared a single time. The chain recombines TRBV5-1 with TRBJ2-7; D call uncertain. The V end was cut by 1 base, the J end by 1 base, with 12 bases between. This CDR3 is built from 15 residues. The germline V gene encodes CDR1 SGHRS and CDR2 YFSETQ. The CDR3 DNA sequence: TGCGCCAGCAGCTTGCACGATACTGCTTCCTACGAGCAGTACTTC. This translates into CASSLHDTASYEQYF.

The V call is TRBV10-1, the J call TRBJ1-5, with TRBD1 matching 9 bases. Germline V gene sequence: CDR1 WNHNN, CDR2 SYGVQD (reference sequence). Losses at the gene ends were 5 bases for V and 1 base for J; bases not matched to a gene: 12. The CDR3 loop spans 18 amino acids. The CDR3 nucleotides are TGCGCCAGCAGTCCCCCGAGGGACAGGGTAGAAAGCAATCAGCCCCAGCATTTT. Its translation: CASSPPRDRVESNQPQHF.

This CDR3 is CASSATLAGGSYNEQFF. CDR3 coding DNA: TGTGCCAGCAGCGCCACCCTAGCGGGAGGATCCTACAATGAGCAGTTCTTC. The genes are TRBV9 and TRBJ2-1; 11 bases agree with TRBD2. After removal of 3 bases from V and 1 base from J, the junction contained 6 bases not matched to a gene. From germline, CDR1 is SGDLS and CDR2 YYNGEE. The CDR3 is 17 residues long. Based on the CDR3 plus reference TRBV9 and TRBJ2-1, the full variable domain is DSGVTQTPKHLITATGQRVTLRCSPRSGDLSVYWYQQSLDQGLQFLIQYYNGEERAKGNILERFSAQQFPDLHSELNLSSLELGDSALYFCASSATLAGGSYNEQFFGPGTRLTVL.

The CDR3 loop is CAWVGSGAGELFF. The CDR3 nucleotides are TGTGCCTGGGTCGGGAGCGGGGCCGGGGAGCTGTTTTTT. V gene TRBV30 combines with J gene TRBJ2-2, with 7 bases fitting TRBD2. V trimming: 5 bases; J trimming: 6 bases; junction bases outside the gene matches: 6. The CDR3 length is 13 residues. Germline V gene data show CDR1 as GTSNPN and CDR2 as SVGIG (reference sequence). Using reference TRBV30 and TRBJ2-2 for the parts outside the CDR3, the full variable domain is SQTIHQWPATLVQPVGSPLSLECTVEGTSNPNLYWYRQAAGRGLQLLFYSVGIGQISSEVPQNLSASRPQDRQFILSSKKLLLSDSGFYLCAWVGSGAGELFFGEGSRLTVL.

The V gene is TRBV14, the J gene TRBJ2-7; D possibly corresponds to TRBD2 (6 bases). The CDR3 is 14 residues long. V lost 4 bases and J 4 bases, leaving 14 bases between the germline ends. Germline V CDR1 and CDR2: SGHDN, FVKESK. CDR3 region: CASSRTMGTYEQYF. DNA for the CDR3: TGTGCCAGCAGCCGGACTATGGGGACGTACGAGCAGTACTTC.

The chain uses TRBV3-1 (or the pseudogene TRBV3-2) and TRBJ1-2, with D perhaps TRBD1 (6 bases). The V gene lost 2 bases and the J gene lost 8 bases, with 21 bases spanning the gap. Germline CDR1 and CDR2: LGHDT and YNNKEL (reference sequence). The length of the CDR3 is 16 residues. CDR3 sequence: CASSQTFPPVQGGYTF. The DNA for the CDR3 is TGTGCCAGCAGCCAAACATTCCCCCCAGTTCAGGGGGGCTACACCTTC.

This chain links TRBV6-5 with TRBJ1-2; tentative D call: TRBD1 (6 bases). Trimming took off 0 bases at V and 8 bases at J, with 13 bases between the two ends. The CDR3 runs 14 residues. CDR1 and CDR2 from the germline V gene are MNHEY and SVGAGI. The CDR3 region has the DNA TGTGCCAGCAGTTACTCGGTACAGGGAAACGGCTACACCTTC. Translated: CASSYSVQGNGYTF.

This clone was seen once. The chain combines TRBV12-3 or TRBV12-4 with TRBJ2-2; possibly TRBD1 for D (5 bases). The CDR3 is made up of 13 amino acids. V dropped 5 bases and J dropped 4 bases, with 8 bases sitting between them. CDR3 sequence (DNA): TGTGCCAGCAGTCCGACAGCCACCGGGGAGCTGTTTTTT. It specifies CASSPTATGELFF.

The chain employs TRBV5-4 and TRBJ1-1, with D perhaps TRBD1 (5 bases). The germline gives CDR1 SGHNT, CDR2 YYREEE (reference sequence). The CDR3 has 14 residues. Between the trimmed V and J ends, which lost 4 bases and 9 bases, there was a span of 19 bases. CDR3 residues: CASSTGGKTGKAFF. The DNA for the CDR3 is TGTGCCAGCAGCACGGGGGGGAAAACGGGGAAAGCTTTCTTT.

J is TRBJ2-1 and V is TRBV3-1 (or the pseudogene TRBV3-2); 9 bases line up with TRBD2. The V gene end was trimmed by 6 bases and the J gene end by 6 bases; junction bases not matched to a gene: 9. Germline V gene sequence: CDR1 LGHDT, CDR2 YNNKEL (reference sequence). The CDR3 sequence is 15 residues long. The CDR3 here is CASSPTSGILNEQFF. CDR3 in DNA: TGTGCCAGCAGTCCGACTAGCGGAATCCTCAATGAGCAGTTCTTC.

The V and J genes are TRBV20-1 and TRBJ1-1; the D is unclear. The CDR3 totals 12 residues. From germline, CDR1 is DFQATT and CDR2 SNEGSKA (reference sequence). Trimming pared 4 bases from V and 7 bases from J, leaving 13 bases between. As DNA, the CDR3 is TGCAGTGCTACTGACAAGCCCTATGAAGCTTTCTTT. Amino acids: CSATDKPYEAFF.

The V gene is TRBV10-3, the J gene TRBJ2-7, with 8 bases fitting TRBD1. V gave up 3 bases and J gave up 2 bases; unmatched junction bases: 9. The CDR3 is made up of 16 amino acids. Germline assignment: CDR1 ENHRY and CDR2 SYGVKD. CDR3 nucleotide sequence: TGTGCCATCAGTGACCAAGACAGGGGCCGGGCCTACGAGCAGTACTTC. This translates into CAISDQDRGRAYEQYF.

The table lists this clone with a few counts. V gene TRBV6-9 combines with J gene TRBJ1-5; D is perhaps TRBD1 (6 bases). V was pared by 4 bases and J by 4 bases, with 14 bases between. The CDR3 is made up of 15 amino acids. The germline gives CDR1 MNHGY, CDR2 SVAAGI. This CDR3 is CASSFRGMHNQPQHF. Here the CDR3 DNA reads TGTGCCAGCAGTTTCAGGGGTATGCATAATCAGCCCCAGCATTTT.

The genes are TRBV3-1 (or the pseudogene TRBV3-2) and TRBJ1-3, with TRBD1 matching 7 bases. After removal of 3 bases from V and 14 bases from J, the junction contained 7 bases not matched to a gene. The V gene's germline CDR1 is LGHDT and CDR2 YNNKEL (reference sequence). The CDR3 consists of 12 residues. The CDR3 reads CASSQISQGLYF. The CDR3 DNA is TGTGCCAGCAGCCAGATTTCACAGGGGCTATATTTT.

This sequence joins TRBV7-9 and TRBJ2-3, with 7 bases that match TRBD2. The length of the CDR3 is 16 residues. Per the germline V gene, CDR1 is SEHNR and CDR2 is FQNEAQ (reference sequence). V lost 1 base and J lost 2; bases outside the gene matches: 6. CDR3 residues: CASSLGGGRFTDTQYF. In DNA, the CDR3 is TGTGCCAGCAGCTTAGGTGGCGGGAGATTCACAGATACGCAGTATTTT. The full variable domain, completed using reference TRBV7-9 and TRBJ2-3, is DTGVSQNPRHKITKRGQNVTFRCDPISEHNRLYWYRQTLGQGPEFLTYFQNEAQLEKSRLLSDRFSAERPKGSFSTLEIQRTEQGDSAMYLCASSLGGGRFTDTQYFGPGTRLTVL.

The chain is built from TRBV12-3 or TRBV12-4 and TRBJ1-5, with TRBD1 as a possible D gene (5 bases). There are 13 residues in the CDR3. Trimming stripped 7 bases from V and 7 bases from J, with 14 bases between. The CDR3, as DNA: TGTGCCAGCACCCCTGGGGAGGGGCAGCCCCAGCATTTT. It codes for CASTPGEGQPQHF.

Comment on this clone: The sample holds other DNA sequences that translate to the same CDR3. The rearrangement links TRBV7-9 to TRBJ2-7; no clear D. The CDR3 has 12 amino acids. Trimming took off 5 bases at V and 1 base at J, with 6 bases between the two ends. Per the germline V gene, CDR1 is SEHNR and CDR2 is FQNEAQ (reference sequence). This CDR3 is CASSPVSYEQYF. The CDR3 DNA sequence: TGTGCCAGCAGCCCAGTATCCTACGAGCAGTACTTC.

By proportion, this clone is medium-sized (0.01 to 0.1%). The V gene is TRBV7-8, the J gene TRBJ2-1; D is possibly TRBD1 (6 bases). Trimming cost V 5 bases and J 6 bases, with 11 bases left between them. Looked up from germline, CDR1 is SGHVS and CDR2 is FQNEAQ. CDR3 length equals 13 residues. CDR3 sequence (DNA): TGTGCCAGCAGCCTTGACAGGAGCAATGAGCAGTTCTTC. Residues: CASSLDRSNEQFF.

The rearrangement links TRBV29-1 to TRBJ1-3, with D uncertain. The germline gives CDR1 SQVTM, CDR2 ANQGSEA. V lost 4 bases, J lost 0 bases, and 4 bases lay in between. The CDR3 runs to 12 residues. The CDR3 DNA is TGCAGCGTTGTGAGCTCTGGAAACACCATATATTTT. This encodes CSVVSSGNTIYF.